Sequencing of this TCR beta chain was carried out in a study of cytomegalovirus exposure and HLA in healthy donors. Points from the study as a whole: What a later analysis reportedly showed was that an Asian-associated ancestry cluster had fewer N-insertions than the roughly 720-donor mean. The classifier reportedly diagnosed cytomegalovirus status with high sensitivity and specificity. Accurate prediction of HLA-A and HLA-B alleles (for most subjects) was reportedly achieved from TCR beta sequences.

Amplification used 60 Vbeta primers and 13 Jbeta primers. The protocol was immunoSEQ multiplex PCR, while the TCRdb copy is restricted to in-frame clones and leaves out a portion. The sample carries about 190,000 clones, roughly three quarters recorded once. Unrecorded immune exposure was likely among donors, who were nominally healthy when sampled. The CDR3 extends over 14 amino acids. Trimming cost V 5 bases and J 5 bases; bases outside gene matches: 4. Germline CDR1 KGHSH, CDR2 LQKENI. About this clone: Its antigen is unknown.

The sequenced sample was PBMCs. This chain connects TRBV18 to TRBJ1-2, with 11 bases matching TRBD1. The source of this sequence is a woman between 50 and 59 years old in good health and CMV-seronegative. The CDR3 coding sequence is TGTGCCAGCTCAGGACAGGGGGCAGAATATGGCTACACCTTC. Residues: CASSGQGAEYGYTF.